This record concerns one T cell receptor (beta chain) sequence. Its antigen remains unknown. The data were obtained in a study of T-cell reconstitution after alpha-beta-depleted transplantation in children. Findings and limits, study-wide: Several hundred expanded graft clones reportedly gave rise to the alpha-beta T cells present about two months after transplant. Newly produced T cells mostly provided counts and TCRbeta diversity after one year, as hyperexpanded clones declined.

V shed 7 bases, J shed 5 bases, and the junction held 11 bases outside the gene matches. This CDR3 region has 15 residues. Looked up from germline, CDR1 is MNHNS and CDR2 is SASEGT. A TCRbeta library incorporating unique molecular identifiers was prepared. TCRdb processed the PCR reads anew with MiXCR; each CDR3 protein has one entry. The sample has over 90,000 distinct CDR3 sequences; about 6.8% are singletons. The chain uses TRBV6-1 and TRBJ1-1; 9 positions agree with TRBD1. The sequenced sample was PBMCs, obtained before TCRalphabeta/CD19-depleted stem cell transplant. This TCR was sampled from a boy between 2 and 10 years old with acute lymphoblastic leukemia, due to receive a stem cell transplant. CDR3 in DNA: TGTGCCAGCATACGACAGGGGGGAACAAGTACTGAAGCTTTCTTT. Amino acid sequence: CASIRQGGTSTEAFF.